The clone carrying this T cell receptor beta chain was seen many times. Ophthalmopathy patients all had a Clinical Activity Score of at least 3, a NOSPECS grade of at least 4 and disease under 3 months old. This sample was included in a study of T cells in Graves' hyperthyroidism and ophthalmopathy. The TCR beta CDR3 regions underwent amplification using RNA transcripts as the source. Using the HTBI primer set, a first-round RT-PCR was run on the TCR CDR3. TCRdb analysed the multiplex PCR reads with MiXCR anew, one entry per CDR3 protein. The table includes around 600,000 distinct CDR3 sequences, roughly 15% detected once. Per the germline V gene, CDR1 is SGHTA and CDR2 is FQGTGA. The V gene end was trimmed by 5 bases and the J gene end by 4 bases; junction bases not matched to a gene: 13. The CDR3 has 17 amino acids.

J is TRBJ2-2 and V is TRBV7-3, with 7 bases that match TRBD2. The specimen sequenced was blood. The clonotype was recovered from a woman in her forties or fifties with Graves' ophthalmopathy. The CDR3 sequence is CASSPKNGGRGTGELFF. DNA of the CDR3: TGTGCCAGCAGCCCCAAAAACGGAGGGAGGGGCACCGGGGAGCTGTTTTTT.